The present entry profiles one T cell receptor beta chain with its context. One end of the junction varies from germline; a read error may be responsible. This entry is derived from a study of T cell changes during pregnancy in multiple sclerosis. Profiled with immunoSEQ multiplex PCR; TCRdb holds only in-frame clones, not every one. The data show around 30,000 clones, roughly 91% seen once. The TCR was taken from a female donor with multiple sclerosis, enrolled in a pregnancy study. This specimen consisted of CD4+ T cells from peripheral blood mononuclear cells, obtained after pregnancy.

CDR3 region: CAVDRANEKLFF. In DNA, the CDR3 is TGCGCCGTTGACAGGGCAAATGAAAAACTGTTTTTT. The chain is built from TRBV30 and TRBJ1-4; TRBD1 matches 7 bases. The V gene's germline CDR1 is GTSNPN and CDR2 SVGIG (reference sequence). This CDR3 region has 12 residues.